This T cell receptor beta chain was recovered during a study of blood T cell repertoires in COVID-19. In the study overall: Spain, Italy and the United States supplied samples that represented acute and convalescent COVID-19. PBMCs, B-cell-depleted T cells, or T cells provided the cDNA or gDNA that made up the material.

In the study's own analysis: Estimation of nucleated cell counts was performed using reference gene primer amplification. TCRdb's copy holds only in-frame clones and misses some; the assay was immunoSEQ multiplex PCR. The V and J calls and the clone size are those of that table, but D and trimming were determined from the DNA. Here the sample spans 120,000 to 150,000 clones, around 90% being singletons. CDR1 and CDR2 from the germline V gene are SGHRS and YFSETQ. The V gene lost 6 bases and the J gene lost 3 bases, with 14 bases spanning the gap. The CDR3 totals 14 residues. Sequencing was carried out using peripheral blood. The clonotype originates from a man aged 60 to 69 with active or convalescent COVID-19. The chain uses TRBV5-1 and TRBJ2-3, with D possibly being TRBD1 (6 bases). The CDR3 spells CASKRAGVTDTQYF. CDR3 DNA: TGCGCCAGCAAGAGGGCAGGGGTTACAGATACGCAGTATTTT. Variable domain in full (rest from reference TRBV5-1 and TRBJ2-3): KAGVTQTPRYLIKTRGQQVTLSCSPISGHRSVSWYQQTPGQGLQFLFEYFSETQRNKGNFPGRFSGRQFSNSRSEMNVSTLELGDSALYLCASKRAGVTDTQYFGPGTRLTVL.